Below, 5 T cell receptor beta chains from the same sample are listed, as sequenced in a study of blood T cell repertoires in COVID-19. Repertoires were generated with immunoSEQ multiplex PCR, while TCRdb's copy carries only in-frame clones and drops some. The profile shows about 79,000 clones, about 89% of them singletons. Sequenced material: peripheral blood. Source of these receptors: a man aged 65-85 years with active or convalescent COVID-19.

The CDR3 region is CASSYGTENYGYTF. In nucleotides, the CDR3 is TGTGCCAGTAGTTATGGGACAGAAAATTATGGCTACACCTTC. V is TRBV19 and J is TRBJ1-2, with 7 bases aligning to TRBD1. This CDR3 is 14 amino acids long. Trimming removed 5 bases from V and 5 bases from J; junction bases left unmatched: 8. Germline V gene data show CDR1 as LNHDA and CDR2 as SQIVND (reference sequence).

The gene calls are TRBV7-8 and TRBJ2-3; D perhaps matches TRBD1 (5 bases). The CDR3 contains 16 residues. Germline V gene data show CDR1 as SGHVS and CDR2 as FQNEAQ. Trimming cost V 5 bases and J 3 bases, with 18 bases left between them. This CDR3 is CASSPLRIQGTDTQYF. In nucleotides, the CDR3 is TGTGCCAGCAGCCCGTTAAGGATCCAGGGTACAGATACGCAGTATTTT.

The chain carries TRBV4-3 and TRBJ1-2; 9 nucleotides agree with TRBD1. The trim removed 2 bases at V and 7 bases at J, leaving 5 bases unmatched. Per germline, CDR1 LGHNA and CDR2 YSLEER. This CDR3 spans 14 amino acids. This chain's CDR3 is CASSQPGTGFGYTF. As DNA, the CDR3 is TGCGCCAGCAGCCAACCCGGGACAGGGTTTGGCTACACCTTC.

This chain connects TRBV6-5 to TRBJ1-2; D gene ambiguous. The CDR3 length is 14 residues. The germline V gene has CDR1 MNHEY and CDR2 SVGAGI. Trimming took off 5 bases at V and 8 bases at J, with 18 bases between the two ends. CDR3 residues: CASSIRHGVRGYTF. CDR3 nucleotides: TGTGCCAGCAGTATTAGACACGGGGTGAGGGGCTACACCTTC.

This sequence joins TRBV30 and TRBJ2-2, with a weak D call TRBD2 (5 bases). The ends were cut back, 4 bases at V and 5 bases at J, with 11 bases in the middle. Germline loops: CDR1 GTSNPN, CDR2 SVGIG (reference sequence). This CDR3 is 13 amino acids long. The CDR3 coding sequence is TGTGCCTGGACGCTTGGAGGAACCGGGGAGCTGTTTTTT. It encodes CAWTLGGTGELFF. The full variable domain, rest sourced from reference TRBV30 and TRBJ2-2, is SQTIHQWPATLVQPVGSPLSLECTVEGTSNPNLYWYRQAAGRGLQLLFYSVGIGQISSEVPQNLSASRPQDRQFILSSKKLLLSDSGFYLCAWTLGGTGELFFGEGSRLTVL.